This TCR beta chain originates from a study of blood T cell repertoires in COVID-19. This clone was recorded once. In the source study's methods: Counts of nucleated cells, estimated from reference gene primer amplification, were obtained. The protocol was immunoSEQ multiplex PCR, while the TCRdb copy is restricted to in-frame clones and leaves out a portion. The V and J calls and clone size are taken from that table; D and trimming were inferred from the DNA. The data show roughly 43,000 clones, roughly 84% seen once. Losses at the gene ends were 3 bases for V and 0 bases for J; bases not matched to a gene: 3. Germline V gives CDR1 SGHRS, CDR2 YFSETQ. This CDR3 region has 15 residues.

Material for sequencing was peripheral blood. The chain carries TRBV5-1 and TRBJ2-1; 7 bases are a match to TRBD2. This sequence originates from a woman in her 70s with acute or convalescent COVID-19. CDR3 protein: CASSWEGGSYNEQFF. CDR3 DNA: TGCGCCAGCAGCTGGGAGGGTGGCTCCTACAATGAGCAGTTCTTC.